Listed below are T cell receptor beta chains from one sample, sequenced in a study of identical twins. Using its own MiXCR run on the 5' RACE reads, TCRdb lists one record per CDR3 protein. The data hold 200,000 to 300,000 distinct CDR3 sequences, with around 7.6% observed a single time. The same data also went into a second study, on yellow fever vaccine responses in identical twins.

The sample was CD8+ T cells sorted from blood. These receptors all come from a woman under 30 in good health. The CDR3 runs from the conserved cysteine through the conserved F or W. Fields, in order: D gene, V gene, J gene, clone size, CDR3 DNA, CDR3 protein. The D gene is left open where the match is weak. A clone size is listed for some rows: how often the clone was seen (once, few, many), or a class if it is expanded.

d_gene: TRBD2
v_gene: TRBV5-4
j_gene: TRBJ2-1
abundance: few
CDR3nt: TGTGCCAGCAGCCTGGGACTAGCGGATAGGATTGAGGACAATGAGCAGTTCTTC
CDR3aa: CASSLGLADRIEDNEQFF

d_gene: NA
v_gene: TRBV7-9
j_gene: TRBJ2-3
abundance: many
CDR3nt: TGTGCCAGCACCCCTTGGACCGATACGCAGTATTTT
CDR3aa: CASTPWTDTQYF

d_gene: TRBD1
v_gene: TRBV27
j_gene: TRBJ2-5
abundance: NA
CDR3nt: TGTGCCAGCAGTTTTCAGGGGGCGGGAGAGACCCAGTACTTC
CDR3aa: CASSFQGAGETQYF

d_gene: NA
v_gene: TRBV9
j_gene: TRBJ2-1
abundance: NA
CDR3nt: TGTGCCAGCAGCGCCCCTAGCGCCCAAGAGCAGTTCTTC
CDR3aa: CASSAPSAQEQFF

d_gene: NA
v_gene: TRBV20-1
j_gene: TRBJ2-3
abundance: NA
CDR3nt: TGCAGTGCTAGAGATCTTAAGGGTATGGATACGCAGTATTTT
CDR3aa: CSARDLKGMDTQYF

d_gene: NA
v_gene: TRBV4-1
j_gene: TRBJ2-1
abundance: many
CDR3nt: TGCGCCAGCAGCCTCGGACACGGACCCTACAATGAGCAGTTCTTC
CDR3aa: CASSLGHGPYNEQFF

d_gene: TRBD1
v_gene: TRBV25-1
j_gene: TRBJ2-2
abundance: NA
CDR3nt: TGTGCCAGCAGTTCGACAGGGACGAACACCGGGGAGCTGTTTTTT
CDR3aa: CASSSTGTNTGELFF

d_gene: TRBD2
v_gene: TRBV7-7
j_gene: TRBJ2-5
abundance: NA
CDR3nt: TGTGCCAGCAGCTTATGGAGGGGAGGGTCCCAAGAGACCCAGTACTTC
CDR3aa: CASSLWRGGSQETQYF

d_gene: TRBD1
v_gene: TRBV14
j_gene: TRBJ1-1
abundance: many
CDR3nt: TGTGCCAGCAGCCAAGGGGGACAGGGCTACACTGAAGCTTTCTTT
CDR3aa: CASSQGGQGYTEAFF

d_gene: NA
v_gene: TRBV7-9
j_gene: TRBJ1-1
abundance: many
CDR3nt: TGTGCCAGCAGCTTAATCGGGCAGGACGGCCGGAACACTGAAGCTTTCTTT
CDR3aa: CASSLIGQDGRNTEAFF

d_gene: NA
v_gene: TRBV11-2
j_gene: TRBJ2-3
abundance: many
CDR3nt: TGTGCCAGCAGCTTAGTGGGCGGGACGCAGTATTTT
CDR3aa: CASSLVGGTQYF

d_gene: TRBD1
v_gene: TRBV5-1
j_gene: TRBJ2-3
abundance: many
CDR3nt: TGCGCCAGCAAAGGGGACAGGGCTTCAGATACGCAGTATTTT
CDR3aa: CASKGDRASDTQYF